One sample yielded the 7 T cell receptor beta chains listed below, sequenced in a study of shared clonotypes between healthy human individuals. Repertoires were generated with immunoSEQ multiplex PCR, while TCRdb's copy carries only in-frame clones and drops some. The sample gives approximately 640,000 clones, 60% to 80% of which show up once; around 2% is in the top ten. Specimen: memory CD4+ T cells sorted from blood. Subset here: CD45RA-negative fraction. Receptors were obtained from a woman aged 25 to 39 in good health.

This chain links TRBV5-4 with TRBJ2-7, with unresolved D. The germline gives CDR1 SGHNT, CDR2 YYREEE (reference sequence). The CDR3 runs to 17 residues. V lost 2 bases and J lost 1, with 19 bases in between. The CDR3 region has the DNA TGTGCCAGCAGCTTCGTATTTGGAGATATGGGGTCCTACGAGCAGTACTTC. As protein: CASSFVFGDMGSYEQYF.

The rearrangement uses TRBV29-1 and TRBJ1-1, with TRBD1 as a possible D gene (5 bases). Trimming cost V 3 bases and J 3 bases, with 11 bases left between them. This CDR3 region has 13 residues. Germline CDR1 SQVTM, CDR2 ANQGSEA. The CDR3 region is CSVEGVGDTEAFF. The CDR3 coding sequence is TGCAGCGTTGAGGGGGTGGGGGACACTGAAGCTTTCTTT.

Worth noting for this clone: The sample holds other DNA sequences that translate to the same CDR3. Here the CDR3 reads CASSQVSGSYNEQFF. The DNA for the CDR3 is TGTGCCAGCAGCCAAGTTAGCGGGAGTTACAATGAGCAGTTCTTC. The gene calls are TRBV14 and TRBJ2-1; 9 bases fit TRBD2. The ends lost 1 base at V and 4 bases at J; junction bases unmatched: 2. The CDR3 covers 15 residues. In germline, CDR1 is SGHDN, CDR2 FVKESK. The whole variable domain, remainder taken from reference TRBV14 and TRBJ2-1, is EAGVTQFPSHSVIEKGQTVTLRCDPISGHDNLYWYRRVMGKEIKFLLHFVKESKQDESGMPNNRFLAERTGGTYSTLKVQPAELEDSGVYFCASSQVSGSYNEQFFGPGTRLTVL.

This clone was seen just once. The rearrangement uses TRBV7-2 and TRBJ2-1; 12 bases fit TRBD2. The V and J ends lost 1 base and 9 bases, in that order; junction bases with no gene match: 7. Per germline, CDR1 SGHTA and CDR2 FQGNSA. The CDR3 is 16 amino acids. The CDR3 is CASSLELAGGSVEQFF. CDR3 DNA: TGTGCCAGCAGCTTAGAACTAGCGGGAGGCTCGGTTGAGCAGTTCTTC. Full variable domain (outside the CDR3, taken from reference TRBV7-2 and TRBJ2-1): GAGVSQSPSNKVTEKGKDVELRCDPISGHTALYWYRQSLGQGLEFLIYFQGNSAPDKSGLPSDRFSAERTGGSVSTLTIQRTQQEDSAVYLCASSLELAGGSVEQFFGPGTRLTVL.

DNA of the CDR3: TGTGCCAGCAGCCGGAGCGGGATGGGGTACAATGAGCAGTTCTTC. Translated, it gives CASSRSGMGYNEQFF. The V gene is TRBV7-8, the J gene TRBJ2-1, with 7 bases lining up with TRBD2. This CDR3 has 15 amino acids. The germline gives CDR1 SGHVS, CDR2 FQNEAQ. V shed 5 bases and J 4 bases; nucleotides not matched to a gene: 8.

This chain joins TRBV11-3 and TRBJ2-2, with D perhaps given as TRBD1 or TRBD2 (5 bases each). Trimming stripped 3 bases from V and 7 bases from J, with 9 bases between. This CDR3 contains 13 residues. The germline V gene has CDR1 SGHNT and CDR2 YENEEA. The CDR3 sequence: CASSFQGDGELFF. CDR3 bases: TGTGCCAGCAGCTTCCAGGGAGACGGGGAGCTGTTTTTT. Looking up the rest from reference TRBV11-3 and TRBJ2-2 gives the full variable domain: EAGVVQSPRYKIIEKKQPVAFWCNPISGHNTLYWYLQNLGQGPELLIRYENEEAVDDSQLPKDRFSAERLKGVDSTLKIQPAELGDSAVYLCASSFQGDGELFFGEGSRLTVL.

This chain connects TRBV5-4 to TRBJ2-2, with 8 bases that match TRBD1. This CDR3 comprises 15 residues. With 4 bases clipped from V and 4 bases from J, the junction kept 6 bases outside the gene matches. The germline V gene encodes CDR1 SGHNT and CDR2 YYREEE (reference sequence). The CDR3 bases are TGTGCCAGCAGCCCCAGGGGGCCATCCACCGGGGAGCTGTTTTTT. Its translation: CASSPRGPSTGELFF.